The clone carrying this T cell receptor (beta chain) was seen only once. The table came from immunoSEQ multiplex PCR; TCRdb's copy has only in-frame clones and leaves some out. This sample has roughly 18,000 clones, with approximately 90% found just once. This CDR3 is built from 13 residues. Per germline, CDR1 SGHTA and CDR2 FQGNSA. V shed 0 bases and J 5 bases; nucleotides not matched to a gene: 0. These data belong to a study of control samples from healthy donors and cancer patients. This chain joins TRBV7-2 and TRBJ2-5; TRBD2 aligns across 7 bases. The sample taken for sequencing was PBMCs. The clonotype comes from a woman aged 55 to 70 with head and neck cancer. The CDR3 is CASSLAGGETQYF. Here the CDR3 DNA reads TGTGCCAGCAGCTTAGCGGGAGGGGAGACCCAGTACTTC.